The 22 T cell receptor beta chains in this list originate from one sample, sequenced in a study of glioma-infiltrating T cells. TCR alpha and beta CDR3 regions were amplified from RNA using iRepertoire nested multiplex PCR. TCRdb called the multiplex PCR reads again in MiXCR, with one record for every CDR3 protein. The sample has 150,000 to 200,000 distinct CDR3 sequences, around 42% seen once. The sequencing input was glioma tissue, nonneoplastic brain tissue, or PBMCs (not recorded which). These receptor sequences come from a human donor with low-grade glioma or glioblastoma, undergoing nonglioma brain surgery, or in good health (not recorded which).

A word on this clonotype: One end of the junction fails to match germline, which may point to a read error. This chain uses TRBV7-9 with TRBJ2-1; the match to TRBD2 covers 8 bases. Germline V lookup: CDR1 SEHNR, CDR2 FQNEAQ (reference sequence). The CDR3 runs 18 residues. CDR3 sequence: CASILRSRIAGRYNEQFF. In DNA form, the CDR3 reads TGTGCCAGCATCTTACGTTCTAGAATAGCGGGGAGATACAATGAGCAGTTCTTC.

A note on this clonotype: Possible read error: a much larger clone is one base away. The chain joins TRBV5-1 to TRBJ2-3; no clear D. Germline values: CDR1 SGHRS, CDR2 YFSETQ. This CDR3 comprises 11 residues. This chain's CDR3 is CASGLADTQYF. CDR3 in DNA: TGCGCCAGCGGCTTAGCAGATACGCAGTATTTT.

This clonotype was seen only once. Mismatch with germline at one junction end may stem from a read error. This CDR3 is CAIKGIAQDKQYF. DNA for the CDR3: TGTGCCATCAAAGGGATAGCACAAGATAAGCAGTATTTT. The rearrangement links TRBV28 to TRBJ2-3, with D unresolved. CDR1 is MDHEN, CDR2 SYDVKM, per germline. This CDR3 is 13 amino acids long.

For this clonotype: This may come from a read error, since a much larger clone is one base off. The chain uses TRBV27 and TRBJ2-5; TRBD2 is a possible D gene (5 bases). The V and J ends lost 6 bases and 1 base respectively, with 15 bases between them. The germline CDR1 and CDR2 sequences are MNHEY and SMNVEV (reference sequence). CDR3 size: 15 residues. The DNA of the CDR3 is TGTGCCAGCAGCACCCGGTGGGAGCGCCAAGAGACCCAGTACTTC. This gives the protein CASSTRWERQETQYF.

This clonotype was counted many times. This chain links TRBV20-1 with TRBJ1-5; D unresolved. Between the trimmed V and J ends, which lost 5 bases and 9 bases, there was a span of 14 bases. Germline CDR1 is DFQATT and CDR2 is SNEGSKA (reference sequence). This CDR3 comprises 12 residues. DNA for the CDR3: TGCAGTGCTTTCCGGGCGTTAGGGCCCCAGCATTTT. It specifies CSAFRALGPQHF.

Turning to this clonotype: One end of the junction is discordant with germline, which a read error may explain. The chain couples TRBV7-2 to TRBJ2-7, with unresolved D. The CDR3 is 14 residues long. The germline V gene encodes CDR1 SGHTA and CDR2 FQGNSA. The DNA of the CDR3 is TGTGCCAGCAGCTTTTCGTGGAAACGTTCCGAGCAGTGCTTC. Translation: CASSFSWKRSEQCF.

V and J are TRBV4-1 and TRBJ2-1; no definite D call. V was pared by 4 bases and J by 0 bases, with 19 bases between. CDR1 is MGHRA, CDR2 YSYEKL, per germline. This CDR3 comprises 18 residues. CDR3 region: CASSLSTLTLSSYNEQFF. The DNA of the CDR3 is TGCGCCAGCAGCCTTTCGACGCTCACGTTAAGCTCCTACAATGAGCAGTTCTTC.

The rearrangement links TRBV29-1 to TRBJ1-1, with D possibly matching TRBD1 (6 bases). Germline V CDR1 and CDR2: SQVTM, ANQGSEA. The CDR3 covers 13 residues. V was clipped by 2 bases and J by 5 bases, with 12 bases between them. CDR3 amino acids: CSVERGEKTEAFF. CDR3 DNA sequence: TGCAGCGTTGAAAGGGGGGAGAAAACTGAAGCTTTCTTT.

This clonotype was seen repeatedly, ten times or more. This sequence joins TRBV12-3 or TRBV12-4 and TRBJ2-7; 8 bases are a match to TRBD1. This CDR3 has 13 residues. The trim removed 6 bases at V and 3 bases at J, leaving 4 bases unmatched. CDR3 residues: CASRRQGYYEQYF. In DNA, the CDR3 is TGTGCCAGCAGGCGACAGGGGTACTACGAGCAGTACTTC.

This clonotype has just one count. The gene calls are TRBV28 and TRBJ2-7, with 7 bases identical to TRBD1. The V gene end was trimmed by 7 bases and the J gene end by 3 bases; junction bases not matched to a gene: 9. CDR1 MDHEN and CDR2 SYDVKM come from the germline V gene. The CDR3 covers 14 residues. The CDR3 is CASTPIGTDYEQYF. In DNA, the CDR3 is TGTGCCAGCACACCGATCGGGACAGACTACGAGCAGTACTTC.

The genes are TRBV2 and TRBJ2-5; D not certain. The CDR3 has 11 amino acids. V lost 6 bases to trimming and J lost 3 bases, with 5 bases between them. CDR1 is SNHLY and CDR2 is FYNNEI in the germline V gene. The CDR3 bases are TGTGCCAGCAGGACAAAAGAGACCCAGTACTTC. This sequence encodes CASRTKETQYF.

Remarks on this clonotype: A much more abundant neighbour one base away suggests this may be a read error. V gene TRBV20-1 combines with J gene TRBJ2-1; 12 bases are a match to TRBD2. CDR3 size: 18 residues. Germline lookup yields CDR1 DFQATT and CDR2 SNEGSKA (reference sequence). This chain's CDR3 is CSALAGGPPLVSYNEKFF. The CDR3 DNA reads TGCAGTGCCCTAGCGGGAGGGCCACCCTTAGTTTCCTACAATGAGAAGTTCTTC.

In the case of this clonotype: A much larger clone differs by one base, so this may be a read error. The rearrangement links TRBV7-9 to TRBJ2-7; D remains unclear. The germline CDR1 and CDR2 sequences are SEHNR and FQNEAQ (reference sequence). The CDR3 contains 13 residues. CDR3 region: CASSLHHNYDQYF. Here the CDR3 DNA reads TGTGCCAGCAGCTTGCACCACAACTACGATCAGTACTTC.

The J gene is TRBJ2-1, the V gene TRBV27; 9 bases agree with TRBD2. The V gene's germline CDR1 is MNHEY and CDR2 SMNVEV (reference sequence). The V gene end was trimmed by 4 bases and the J gene end by 8 bases; junction bases not matched to a gene: 18. The CDR3 length is 18 residues. This chain's CDR3 is CASSSSGTSSKDWDEQFF. The CDR3 DNA reads TGTGCCAGCAGTTCTTCCGGGACTAGCAGTAAGGACTGGGATGAGCAGTTCTTC.

The chain is built from TRBV19 and TRBJ1-5; D is perhaps TRBD1 (5 bases). V was shortened by 3 bases and J by 5 bases, with 14 bases between the two germline ends. The CDR3 runs to 15 residues. Germline loops: CDR1 LNHDA, CDR2 SQIVND (reference sequence). The CDR3 region has the DNA TGTGCCAGTAGTATGGGGGGGGTCCTGGATCAGCCCCAGCATTTT. Protein product: CASSMGGVLDQPQHF.

Written as DNA, the CDR3 is TGTGCCAGCAGCCGATCGGGGGGGAATCAGCCCCAGCATTTT. It yields the protein CASSRSGGNQPQHF. The chain employs TRBV6-1 and TRBJ1-5; D perhaps matches TRBD1 (5 bases). Germline V CDR1 and CDR2: MNHNS, SASEGT. The CDR3 sequence is 14 residues long. The V end was cut by 6 bases, the J end by 4 bases, with 13 bases between.

This clonotype occurred many times. The CDR3 loop is CSASLTFLGGEQYF. CDR3 nucleotide sequence: TGCAGTGCTAGTTTAACTTTTCTTGGCGGGGAGCAGTACTTC. This chain links TRBV20-1 with TRBJ2-7, with D maybe TRBD2 (5 bases). V was pared by 3 bases and J by 7 bases, with 19 bases between. The CDR3 contains 14 residues. Germline V gene sequence: CDR1 DFQATT, CDR2 SNEGSKA (reference sequence).

This rearrangement joins TRBV11-2 to TRBJ2-5; D not certain. Germline loops: CDR1 SGHAT, CDR2 FQNNGV. Trimming cost V 0 bases and J 5 bases, with 10 bases left between them. The CDR3 has 14 residues. The CDR3 coding sequence is TGTGCCAGCAGCTTAGAGTCGGTCCGGGAGACCCAGTACTTC. Its translation: CASSLESVRETQYF. Complete variable domain (other parts from reference TRBV11-2 and TRBJ2-5): EAGVAQSPRYKIIEKRQSVAFWCNPISGHATLYWYQQILGQGPKLLIQFQNNGVVDDSQLPKDRFSAERLKGVDSTLKIQPAKLEDSAVYLCASSLESVRETQYFGPGTRLLVL.

This clonotype has ten or more counts. V is TRBV20-1 and J is TRBJ1-2, with no clear D. Germline values: CDR1 DFQATT, CDR2 SNEGSKA (reference sequence). V lost 6 bases and J 0 bases, leaving 14 bases between the germline ends. CDR3 length equals 14 residues. The CDR3 DNA sequence: TGCAGTGCCCCACTACTAGGCCCTAACTATGGCTACACCTTC. It yields the protein CSAPLLGPNYGYTF.

V and J are TRBV19 and TRBJ2-7, with D perhaps matching TRBD1 (5 bases). The CDR3 runs to 14 residues. Trimming left V 0 bases short and J 1 base short, with 7 bases between. CDR1 and CDR2 (germline): LNHDA, SQIVND (reference sequence). The CDR3 region has the DNA TGTGCCAGTAGTATAGATCGGACATCCTACGAGCAGTACTTC. It codes for CASSIDRTSYEQYF.

The chain employs TRBV28 and TRBJ2-7, with 9 bases fitting TRBD2. The CDR3 totals 16 residues. Germline V lookup: CDR1 MDHEN, CDR2 SYDVKM. J gave up 2 bases and V 5 bases, and 10 bases lay outside the gene matches. In nucleotides, the CDR3 is TGTGCCAGCAGTCCCTGGCCTAGCGGGATTACCTACGAGCAGTACTTC. The encoded protein is CASSPWPSGITYEQYF. The full variable domain, rest sourced from reference TRBV28 and TRBJ2-7, is DVKVTQSSRYLVKRTGEKVFLECVQDMDHENMFWYRQDPGLGLRLIYFSYDVKMKEKGDIPEGYSVSREKKERFSLILESASTNQTSMYLCASSPWPSGITYEQYFGPGTRLTVT.

This chain links TRBV28 with TRBJ2-7; TRBD2 matches at 10 bases. Trimming removed 6 bases from V and 4 bases from J; junction bases left unmatched: 6. Germline V gene lookup returns CDR1 MDHEN and CDR2 SYDVKM. This CDR3 comprises 14 residues. CDR3 DNA sequence: TGTGCCAGCAGATTACCGGGACTAGCGTACGAGCAGTACTTC. Its protein is CASRLPGLAYEQYF.